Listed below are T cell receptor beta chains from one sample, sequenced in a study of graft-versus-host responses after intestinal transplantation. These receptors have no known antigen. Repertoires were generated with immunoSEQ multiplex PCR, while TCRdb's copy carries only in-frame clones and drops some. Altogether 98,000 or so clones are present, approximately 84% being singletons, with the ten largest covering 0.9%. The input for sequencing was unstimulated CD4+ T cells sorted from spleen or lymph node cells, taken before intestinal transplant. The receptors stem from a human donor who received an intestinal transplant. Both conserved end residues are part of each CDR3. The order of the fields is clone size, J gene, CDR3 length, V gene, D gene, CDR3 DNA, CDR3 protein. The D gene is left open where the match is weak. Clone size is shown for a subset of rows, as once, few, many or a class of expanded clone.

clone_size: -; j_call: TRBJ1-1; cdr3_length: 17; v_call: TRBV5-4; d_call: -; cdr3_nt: TGTGCCAGCAGCACCAGCAATGGTCCCATGGGGGGACGGGGAGCTTTCTTT; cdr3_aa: CASSTSNGPMGGRGAFF
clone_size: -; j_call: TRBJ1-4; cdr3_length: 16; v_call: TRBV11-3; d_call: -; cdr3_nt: TGTGCCAGCAGCTTGGTCCAGGGAAGTCGTGCGGAAAAACTGTTTTTT; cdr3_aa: CASSLVQGSRAEKLFF
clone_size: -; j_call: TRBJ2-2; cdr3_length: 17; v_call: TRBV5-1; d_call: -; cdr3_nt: TGCGCCAGCAGCTTGGGGACGGGGCGGAGTTACACCGGGGAGCTGTTTTTT; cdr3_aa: CASSLGTGRSYTGELFF
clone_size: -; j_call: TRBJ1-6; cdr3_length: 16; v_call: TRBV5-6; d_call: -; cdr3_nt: TGTGCCAGCAGCCCTTCAACCAGGGGATATTATTCACCCCTCCACTTT; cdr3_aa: CASSPSTRGYYSPLHF
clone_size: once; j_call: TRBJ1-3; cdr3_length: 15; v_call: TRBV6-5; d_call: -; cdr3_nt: TGTGCCAGCACCAAAACGGACAGCTCTGGAAACACCATATATTTT; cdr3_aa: CASTKTDSSGNTIYF
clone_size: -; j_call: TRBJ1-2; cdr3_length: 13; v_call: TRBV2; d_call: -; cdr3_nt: TGTGCCAGCAGTGAACAGGCTAACTATGGCTACACCTTC; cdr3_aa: CASSEQANYGYTF
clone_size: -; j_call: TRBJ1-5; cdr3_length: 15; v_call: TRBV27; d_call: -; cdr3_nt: TGTGCCAGCAGTTTATTCCCCCCCGCGGGGCAGCCCCAGCATTTT; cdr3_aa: CASSLFPPAGQPQHF
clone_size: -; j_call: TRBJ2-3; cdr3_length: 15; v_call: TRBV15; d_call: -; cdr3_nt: TGTGCCACCAGCCTGGGGGTGGCACCCACAGATACGCAGTATTTT; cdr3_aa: CATSLGVAPTDTQYF
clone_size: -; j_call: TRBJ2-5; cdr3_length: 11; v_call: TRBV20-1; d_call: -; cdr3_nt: TGCAGTGCCCAATTCCAAGAGACCCAGTACTTC; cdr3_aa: CSAQFQETQYF
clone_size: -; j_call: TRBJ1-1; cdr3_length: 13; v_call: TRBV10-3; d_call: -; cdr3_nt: TGTGCCACTACGGGGTCCCAGCTGGAAGAGGCTTTCTTT; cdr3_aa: CATTGSQLEEAFF
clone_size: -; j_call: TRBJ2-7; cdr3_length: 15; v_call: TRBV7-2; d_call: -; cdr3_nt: TGTGCCAGCAGCGTAGGCCGGGCGGGGCATTACGAGCAGTACTTC; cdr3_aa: CASSVGRAGHYEQYF
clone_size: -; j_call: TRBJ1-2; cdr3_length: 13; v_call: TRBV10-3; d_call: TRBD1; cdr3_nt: TGTGCCATCAAGGCCGGACAGGCCTATGGCTACACCTTC; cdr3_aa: CAIKAGQAYGYTF
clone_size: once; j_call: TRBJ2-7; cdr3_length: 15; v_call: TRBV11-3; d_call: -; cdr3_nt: TGTGCCAGCAGCTTAGTCAAGTGCGGAACCTACGAGCAGTACTTC; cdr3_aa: CASSLVKCGTYEQYF
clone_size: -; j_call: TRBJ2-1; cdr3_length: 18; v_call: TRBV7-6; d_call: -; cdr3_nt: TGTGCCAGCAGCTTAGATGGGCTTTCCTGGGCCCCCCCCAAGGAGCAGTTCTTC; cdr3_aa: CASSLDGLSWAPPKEQFF
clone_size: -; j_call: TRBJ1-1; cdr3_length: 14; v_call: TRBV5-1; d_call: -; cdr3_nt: TGCGCCAGCAGCTTTCATTTTGGGAACACTGAAGCTTTCTTT; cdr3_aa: CASSFHFGNTEAFF
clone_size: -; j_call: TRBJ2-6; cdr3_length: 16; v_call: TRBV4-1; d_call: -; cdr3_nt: TGCGCCAGCAGCCAAGATGCGGGGCAAGGGGCCAACGTCCTGACTTTC; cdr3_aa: CASSQDAGQGANVLTF
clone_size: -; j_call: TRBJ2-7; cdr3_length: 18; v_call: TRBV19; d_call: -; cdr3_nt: TGTGCCAGTAGCCGGTTGGTTAACAGCCCGGCGGGGTCCTACGAGCAGTACTTC; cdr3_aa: CASSRLVNSPAGSYEQYF
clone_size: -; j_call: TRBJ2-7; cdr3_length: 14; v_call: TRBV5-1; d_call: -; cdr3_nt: TGCGCCAGCAGCTCGCAGACATTCTCCTACGAGCAGTACTTC; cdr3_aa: CASSSQTFSYEQYF
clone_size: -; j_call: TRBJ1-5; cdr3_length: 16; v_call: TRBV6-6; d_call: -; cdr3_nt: TGTGCCAGCAGTCTCCAGTTTTCAGGGACCAATCAGCCCCAGCATTTT; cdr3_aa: CASSLQFSGTNQPQHF
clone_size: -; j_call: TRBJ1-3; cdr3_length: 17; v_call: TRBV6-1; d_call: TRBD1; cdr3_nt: TGTGCCAGCAGTGACCGGGACAGGGGGCGCGGTGGAAACACCATATATTTT; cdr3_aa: CASSDRDRGRGGNTIYF
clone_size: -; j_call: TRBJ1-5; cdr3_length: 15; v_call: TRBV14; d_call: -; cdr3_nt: TGTGCCAGCAGCCAAGAAGAGGACGGCAATCAGCCCCAGCATTTT; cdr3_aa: CASSQEEDGNQPQHF
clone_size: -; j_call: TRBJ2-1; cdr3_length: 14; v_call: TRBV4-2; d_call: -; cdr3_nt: TGTGCCAGCAGCCAAGGCGCAGGTTTTGATGAGCAGTTCTTC; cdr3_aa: CASSQGAGFDEQFF